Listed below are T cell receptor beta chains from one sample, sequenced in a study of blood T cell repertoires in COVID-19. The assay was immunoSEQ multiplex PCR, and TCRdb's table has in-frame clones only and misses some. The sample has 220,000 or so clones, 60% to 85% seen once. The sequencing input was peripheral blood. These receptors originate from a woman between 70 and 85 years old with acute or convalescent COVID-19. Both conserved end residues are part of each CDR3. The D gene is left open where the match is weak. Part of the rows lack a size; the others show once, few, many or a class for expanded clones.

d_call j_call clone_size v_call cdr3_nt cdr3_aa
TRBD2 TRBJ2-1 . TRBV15 TGTGCCACCAGCAGAGACTTAAGCGGGAGCTCCTACAATGAGCAGTTCTTC CATSRDLSGSSYNEQFF
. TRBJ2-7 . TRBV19 TGTGCCAGTAAAAGTCGAGCGGAGCCCCCCTACGAGCAGTACTTC CASKSRAEPPYEQYF
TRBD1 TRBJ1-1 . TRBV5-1 TGCGCCAGCAGCCCCCTCAGGGACAGGTTGAACACTGAAGCTTTCTTT CASSPLRDRLNTEAFF
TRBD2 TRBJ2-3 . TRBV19 TGTGCCAGTAGTATAGGCCTAGCGGGACAAACAGATACGCAGTATTTT CASSIGLAGQTDTQYF
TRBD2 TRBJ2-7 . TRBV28 TGTGCCAGCAGTTTATCTAGCGGGTGGACCTACGAGCAGTACTTC CASSLSSGWTYEQYF
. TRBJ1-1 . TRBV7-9 TGTGCCAGCAGCTTGGCGGCTACTAACACTGAAGCTTTCTTT CASSLAATNTEAFF
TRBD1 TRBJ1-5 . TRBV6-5 TGTGCCAGCATTCCGGGACAGGGAGTATTTCAGCCCCAGCATTTT CASIPGQGVFQPQHF
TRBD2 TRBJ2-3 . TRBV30 TGTGCCTGCACTTCACTAGCGGGAGAGGGCACAGATACGCAGTATTTT CACTSLAGEGTDTQYF
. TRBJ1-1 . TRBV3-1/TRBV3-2 TGTGCCAGCAGCCAAGTGGGGCAGGGCACTGAAGCTTTCTTT CASSQVGQGTEAFF
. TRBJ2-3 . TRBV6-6 TGTGCCAGCAGTTGGACTAGCACAGATACGCAGTATTTT CASSWTSTDTQYF
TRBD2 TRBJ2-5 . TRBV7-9 TGTGCCAGCAGCTTAGCGGTACTAGCGGGCTTTTCCAACAAGACCCAGTACTTC CASSLAVLAGFSNKTQYF
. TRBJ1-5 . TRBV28 TGTGCCAGCAGCTCTATAAATCAGCCCCAGCATTTT CASSSINQPQHF
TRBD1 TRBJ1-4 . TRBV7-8 TGTGCCAGCAGCGCCAGCGGCGGGACAGCAGAAAAACTGTTTTTT CASSASGGTAEKLFF
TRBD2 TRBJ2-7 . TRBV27 TGTGCCAGCAGTTTATTACCCCCGGGACTAGCGGGAGGGTACGAGCAGTACTTC CASSLLPPGLAGGYEQYF
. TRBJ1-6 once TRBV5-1 TGCGCCAGCAGCCCTATGTCCGATTCACCCCTCCACTTT CASSPMSDSPLHF
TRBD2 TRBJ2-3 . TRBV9 TGTGCCAGCAGCGTCCTAGCGGGAGGATTCACAGATACGCAGTATTTT CASSVLAGGFTDTQYF
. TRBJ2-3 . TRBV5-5 TGTGCCAGCAGCTTCACTAGTGGGTCAGATACGCAGTATTTT CASSFTSGSDTQYF
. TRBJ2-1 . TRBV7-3 TGTGCCAGCAGCTCAGTAGGGGACAAAAGCAATGAGCAGTTCTTC CASSSVGDKSNEQFF
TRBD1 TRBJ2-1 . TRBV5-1 TGCGCCAGCAGCCGCCAGACAGGGGGTACCTTTAGCTATGAGCAGTTCTTC CASSRQTGGTFSYEQFF
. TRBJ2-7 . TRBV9 TGTGCCAGCAGCGTAGGATATAGCGGACGAATCCCCTACGAGCAGTACTTC CASSVGYSGRIPYEQYF
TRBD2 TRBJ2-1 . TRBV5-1 TGCGCCAGCAGCTTGCCAGCGGGAGGGAACAATGAGCAGTTCTTC CASSLPAGGNNEQFF
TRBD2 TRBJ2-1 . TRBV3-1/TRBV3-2 TGTGCCAGCAGCCAAAACCAGGGACTAGCGGGGACCTACAATGAGCAGTTCTTC CASSQNQGLAGTYNEQFF
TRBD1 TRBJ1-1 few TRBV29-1 TGCAGCGTTGATGGACAGGGGGGGAACACTGAAGCTTTCTTT CSVDGQGGNTEAFF
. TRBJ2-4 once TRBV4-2 TGTGCCAGCAGCCACCCCAGCGGTCTAGCCAAAAACATTCAGTACTTC CASSHPSGLAKNIQYF
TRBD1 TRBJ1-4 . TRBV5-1 TGCGCCAGCAGTGGACAGGGGGCAACAACTAATGAAAAACTGTTTTTT CASSGQGATTNEKLFF
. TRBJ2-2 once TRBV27 TGTGCCCGACCCGTGGAGGGAGGGGAGCTGTTTTTT CARPVEGGELFF
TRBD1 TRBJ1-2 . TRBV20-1 TGCAGTGCTAGTAAGGACAGGATCAGTGGCTACACCTTC CSASKDRISGYTF
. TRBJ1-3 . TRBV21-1 TGTGCCAGCAGCACAGGGGGCGCGGGAGGAAACACCATATATTTT CASSTGGAGGNTIYF
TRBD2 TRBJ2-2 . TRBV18 TGTGCCAGCTCACCGCGGCTAGCGGGAGACACCGGGGAGCTGTTTTTT CASSPRLAGDTGELFF
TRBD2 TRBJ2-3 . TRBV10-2 TGCGCCAGCCGCATAGCGGGAGGTGCAGATACGCAGTATTTT CASRIAGGADTQYF
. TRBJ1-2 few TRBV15 TGTGCCACCAGCAACGGACTCTATGGCTACACCTTC CATSNGLYGYTF
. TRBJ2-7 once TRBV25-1 TGTGCCAGCACCCGAACCGGTTACGAGCAGTACTTC CASTRTGYEQYF
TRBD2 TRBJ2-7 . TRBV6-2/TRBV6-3 TGTGCCAGCAGCACACTAGCGGGAGGCTACGAGCAGTACTTC CASSTLAGGYEQYF
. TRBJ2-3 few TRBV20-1 TGCAGTGCGCAGCGAGATACGCAGTATTTT CSAQRDTQYF
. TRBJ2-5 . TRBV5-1 TGCGCCAGCAGCATGAGACTTGAGTACCAAGAGACCCAGTACTTC CASSMRLEYQETQYF
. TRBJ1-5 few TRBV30 TGTGCCTGGAGTTGGGGGGAAGACAATCAGCCCCAGCATTTT CAWSWGEDNQPQHF
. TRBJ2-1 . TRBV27 TGTGCCAGCAGTTTATCGTTGCTAAGGGAGGCTGAGCAGTTCTTC CASSLSLLREAEQFF
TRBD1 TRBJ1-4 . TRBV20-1 TGCAGTGCCCTGGCAGGGGGGAAACTGTTTTTT CSALAGGKLFF
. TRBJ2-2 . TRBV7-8 TGTGCCAGCAGCTTAGGAGCGAACACCGGGGAGCTGTTTTTT CASSLGANTGELFF
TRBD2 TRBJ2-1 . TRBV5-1 TGCGCCAGCAGCTCGGTGAGGCGGGAGAACAATGAGCAGTTCTTC CASSSVRRENNEQFF
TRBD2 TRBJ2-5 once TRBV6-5 TGTGCCAGTCTAGCGGGAGGGGGAGAGACCCAGTACTTC CASLAGGGETQYF
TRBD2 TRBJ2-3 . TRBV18 TGTGCCAGCTCACAAACTAGCGGTAGCACAGATACGCAGTATTTT CASSQTSGSTDTQYF
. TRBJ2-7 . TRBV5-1 TGCGCCAGCAGCTTGGCAGACTATTCCCCGGGGGAGCAGTACTTC CASSLADYSPGEQYF
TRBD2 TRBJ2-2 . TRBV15 TGTGCCACCAGCGGGGGACTAGCGGTGAACACCGGGGAGCTGTTTTTT CATSGGLAVNTGELFF
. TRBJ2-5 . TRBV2 TGTGCCAGCAGCGGAGAGACCCAGTACTTC CASSGETQYF
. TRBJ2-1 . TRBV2 TGTGCCAGCAGTGCGGAGATTAGCTCCTACAATGAGCAGTTCTTC CASSAEISSYNEQFF
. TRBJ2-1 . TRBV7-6 TGTGCCAGCAGCCGCCGACAAGGCCCTCACAATGAGCAGTTCTTC CASSRRQGPHNEQFF
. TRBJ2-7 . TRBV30 TGTGCCTGGAGTGTAACAGGGCGGTTGGGAAACGAGCAGTACTTC CAWSVTGRLGNEQYF
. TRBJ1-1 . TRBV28 TGTGCCAGCAGCCAAGGTACGTTGGGGGGGAATGAAGCTTTCTTT CASSQGTLGGNEAFF
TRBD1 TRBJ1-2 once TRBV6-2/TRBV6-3 TGTGCCAGCAGTTACTCGATTCCCACAGGACAGGTCAAGGACTATGGCTACACCTTC CASSYSIPTGQVKDYGYTF
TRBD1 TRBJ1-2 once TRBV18 TGTGCCAGCTCACCACCGGGACAGGGGGCGCGGGGCTACACCTTC CASSPPGQGARGYTF
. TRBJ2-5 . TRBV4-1 TGCGCCAGCAGCCAAGATGGCGGAGCGGTGGGAGCTGGAGAGACCCAGTACTTC CASSQDGGAVGAGETQYF
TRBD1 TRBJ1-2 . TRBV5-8 TGTGCCAGCAGCCCCCGGACAGGGGGGTCGCACTATGGCTACACCTTC CASSPRTGGSHYGYTF
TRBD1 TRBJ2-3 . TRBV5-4 TGTGCCAGCAGCCCGGGACAGGGGATCACAGATACGCAGTATTTT CASSPGQGITDTQYF